This T cell receptor (beta chain) stems from a study of T cell responses to AZD1222 COVID-19 vaccine. The wider study: Pooling of second doses given at about 4 or about 12 weeks was done. Points from the study as a whole: Elevations in Spike-specific TCR breadth and depth followed administration of two AZD1222 doses.

Concerning this clone: What it binds is unknown.

Sequenced by immunoSEQ multiplex PCR; TCRdb stores in-frame clones only, minus some. This table holds some 150,000 clones, about 93% found once. CDR3 length: 15 residues. The sequences come from peripheral blood, collected on day 0 of AZD1222 vaccination. The receptor comes from an adult in good health. This sequence joins TRBV1 and TRBJ1-4; the table's D gene call, TRBD1, was not cross checked with the DNA. TRBV1 is termed a pseudogene. CDR3 in amino acids: CTSSQGTGGAEKLFF. CDR3 bases: TGCACCAGCAGCCAGGGGACAGGGGGTGCAGAAAAACTGTTTTTT.